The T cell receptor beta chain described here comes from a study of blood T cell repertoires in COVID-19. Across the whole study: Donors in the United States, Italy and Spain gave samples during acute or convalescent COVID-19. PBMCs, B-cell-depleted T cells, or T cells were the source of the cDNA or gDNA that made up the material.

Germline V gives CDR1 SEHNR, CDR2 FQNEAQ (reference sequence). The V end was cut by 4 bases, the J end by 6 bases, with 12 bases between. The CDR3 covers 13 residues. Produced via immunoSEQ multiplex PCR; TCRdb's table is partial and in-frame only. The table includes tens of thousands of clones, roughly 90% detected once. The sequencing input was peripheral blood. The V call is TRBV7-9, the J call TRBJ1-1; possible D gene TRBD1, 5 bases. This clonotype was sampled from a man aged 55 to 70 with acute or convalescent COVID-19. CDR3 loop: CASSSQRGPEAFF. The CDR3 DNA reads TGTGCCAGCAGCTCGCAAAGGGGTCCTGAAGCTTTCTTT.